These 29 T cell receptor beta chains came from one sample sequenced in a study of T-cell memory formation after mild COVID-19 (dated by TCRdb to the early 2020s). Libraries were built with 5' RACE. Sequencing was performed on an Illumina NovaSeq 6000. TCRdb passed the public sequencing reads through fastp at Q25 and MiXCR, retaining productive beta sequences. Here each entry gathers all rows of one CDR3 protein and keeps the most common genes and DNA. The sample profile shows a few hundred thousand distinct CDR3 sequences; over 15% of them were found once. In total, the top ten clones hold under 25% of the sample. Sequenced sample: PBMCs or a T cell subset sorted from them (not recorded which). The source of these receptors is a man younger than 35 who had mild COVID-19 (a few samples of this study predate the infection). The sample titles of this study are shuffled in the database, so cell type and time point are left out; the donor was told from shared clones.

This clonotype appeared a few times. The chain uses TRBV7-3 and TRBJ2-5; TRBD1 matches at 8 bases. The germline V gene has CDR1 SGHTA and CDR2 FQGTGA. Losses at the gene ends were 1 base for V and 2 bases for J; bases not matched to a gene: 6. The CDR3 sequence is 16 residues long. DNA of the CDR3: TGTGCCAGCAGCTTAAAAGCCGACAGGGGTCAAGAGACCCAGTACTTC. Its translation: CASSLKADRGQETQYF.

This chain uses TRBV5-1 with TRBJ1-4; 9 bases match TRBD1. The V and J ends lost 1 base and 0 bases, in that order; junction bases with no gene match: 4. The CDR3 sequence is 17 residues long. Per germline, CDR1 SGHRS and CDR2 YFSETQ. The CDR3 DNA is TGCGCCAGCAGCTTGCGGGACAGGGTTGCAACTAATGAAAAACTGTTTTTT. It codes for CASSLRDRVATNEKLFF. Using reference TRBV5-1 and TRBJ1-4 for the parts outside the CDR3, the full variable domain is KAGVTQTPRYLIKTRGQQVTLSCSPISGHRSVSWYQQTPGQGLQFLFEYFSETQRNKGNFPGRFSGRQFSNSRSEMNVSTLELGDSALYLCASSLRDRVATNEKLFFGSGTQLSVL.

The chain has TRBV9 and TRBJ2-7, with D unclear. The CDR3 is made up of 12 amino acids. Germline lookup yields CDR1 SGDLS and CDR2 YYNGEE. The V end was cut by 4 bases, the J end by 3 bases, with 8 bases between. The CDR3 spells CASSSVNYEQYV. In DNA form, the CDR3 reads TGTGCCAGCAGCTCAGTGAACTACGAGCAGTACGTC.

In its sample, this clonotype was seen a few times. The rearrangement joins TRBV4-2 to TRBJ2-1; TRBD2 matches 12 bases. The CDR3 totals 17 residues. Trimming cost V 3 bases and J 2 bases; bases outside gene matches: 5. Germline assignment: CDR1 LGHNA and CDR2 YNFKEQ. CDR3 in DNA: TGTGCCAGCAGCCACTCTAGCGGGGGGGCCCCCTACAATGAGCAGTTCTTC. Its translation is CASSHSSGGAPYNEQFF.

CDR3 nucleotide sequence: TGTGCCAGCAGACCTCACGGGGGGCAGGGCGGGGAGCTGTTTTTT. Its protein is CASRPHGGQGGELFF. The J gene is TRBJ2-2, the V gene TRBV7-9, with a possible D match to TRBD2 (7 bases). V was clipped by 6 bases and J by 7 bases, with 18 bases between them. Per germline, CDR1 SEHNR and CDR2 FQNEAQ (reference sequence). The CDR3 is 15 amino acids.

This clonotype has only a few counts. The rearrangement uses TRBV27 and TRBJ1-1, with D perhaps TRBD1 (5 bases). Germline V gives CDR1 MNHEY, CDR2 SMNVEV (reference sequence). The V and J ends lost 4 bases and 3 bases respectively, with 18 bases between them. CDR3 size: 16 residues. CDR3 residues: CASSSYSRVRDTEAFF. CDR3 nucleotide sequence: TGTGCCAGCAGTTCATACTCCAGGGTTCGGGACACTGAAGCTTTCTTT.

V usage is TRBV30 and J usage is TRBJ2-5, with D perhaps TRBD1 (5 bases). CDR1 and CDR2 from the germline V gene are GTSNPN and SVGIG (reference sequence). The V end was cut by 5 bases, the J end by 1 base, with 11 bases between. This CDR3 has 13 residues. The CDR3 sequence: CAWRGAAQETQYF. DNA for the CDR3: TGTGCCTGGCGTGGGGCAGCCCAAGAGACCCAGTACTTC.

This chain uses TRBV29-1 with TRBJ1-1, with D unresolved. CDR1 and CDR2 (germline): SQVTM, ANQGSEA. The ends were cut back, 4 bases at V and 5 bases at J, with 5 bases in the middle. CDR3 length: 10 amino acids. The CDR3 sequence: CSVVLTEAFF. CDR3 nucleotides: TGCAGCGTTGTTTTGACTGAAGCTTTCTTT.

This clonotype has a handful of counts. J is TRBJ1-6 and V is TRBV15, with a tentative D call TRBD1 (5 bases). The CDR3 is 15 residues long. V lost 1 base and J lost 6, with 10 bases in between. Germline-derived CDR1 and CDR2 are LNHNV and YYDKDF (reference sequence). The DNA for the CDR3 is TGTGCCACCAGCAGAGTTGGGGGGAGTAATTCACCCCTCCACTTT. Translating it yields CATSRVGGSNSPLHF. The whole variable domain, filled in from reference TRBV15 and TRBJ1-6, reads DAMVIQNPRYQVTQFGKPVTLSCSQTLNHNVMYWYQQKSSQAPKLLFHYYDKDFNNEADTPDNFQSRRPNTSFCFLDIRSPGLGDTAMYLCATSRVGGSNSPLHFGNGTRLTVT.

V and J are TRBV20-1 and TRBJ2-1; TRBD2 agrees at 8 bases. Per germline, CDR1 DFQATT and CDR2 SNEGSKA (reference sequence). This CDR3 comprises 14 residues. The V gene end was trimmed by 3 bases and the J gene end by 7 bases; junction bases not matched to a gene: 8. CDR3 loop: CSASTGGPINEQFF. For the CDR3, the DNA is TGCAGTGCTAGTACGGGGGGGCCCATAAATGAGCAGTTCTTC.

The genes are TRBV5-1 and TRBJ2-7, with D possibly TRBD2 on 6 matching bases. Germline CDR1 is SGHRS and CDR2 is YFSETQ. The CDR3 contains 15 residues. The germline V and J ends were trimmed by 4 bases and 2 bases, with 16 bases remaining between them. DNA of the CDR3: TGCGCCAGCAGCCCCATGGGGGGTCCCACCTACGAGCAGTACTTC. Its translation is CASSPMGGPTYEQYF.

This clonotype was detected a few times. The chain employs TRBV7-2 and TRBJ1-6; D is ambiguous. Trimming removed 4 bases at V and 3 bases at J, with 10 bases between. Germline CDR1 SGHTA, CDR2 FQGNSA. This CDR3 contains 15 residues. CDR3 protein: CASSSRGLYNSPLHF. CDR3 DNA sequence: TGTGCCAGCAGCTCTCGAGGGCTCTATAATTCACCCCTCCACTTT.

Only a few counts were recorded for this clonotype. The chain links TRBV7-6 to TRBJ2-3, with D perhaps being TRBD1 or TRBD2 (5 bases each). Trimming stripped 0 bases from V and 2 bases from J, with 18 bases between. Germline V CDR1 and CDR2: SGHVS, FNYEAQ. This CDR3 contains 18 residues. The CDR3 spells CASSLAPASGPFTDTQYF. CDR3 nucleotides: TGTGCCAGCAGCTTAGCGCCGGCTTCGGGACCTTTCACAGATACGCAGTATTTT.

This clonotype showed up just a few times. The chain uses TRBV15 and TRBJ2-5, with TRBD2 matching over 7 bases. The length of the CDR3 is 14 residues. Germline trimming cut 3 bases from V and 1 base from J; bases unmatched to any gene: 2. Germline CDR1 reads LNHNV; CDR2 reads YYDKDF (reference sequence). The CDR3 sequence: CATSRGGFQETQYF. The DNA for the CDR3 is TGTGCCACCAGCAGGGGAGGGTTCCAAGAGACCCAGTACTTC.

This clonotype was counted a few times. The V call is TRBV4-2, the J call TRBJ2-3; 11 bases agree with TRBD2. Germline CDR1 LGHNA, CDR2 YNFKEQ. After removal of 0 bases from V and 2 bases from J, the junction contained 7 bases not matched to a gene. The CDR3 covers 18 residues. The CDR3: CASSQDLASGGFTDTQYF. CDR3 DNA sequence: TGTGCCAGCAGCCAAGATCTGGCTAGCGGGGGGTTCACAGATACGCAGTATTTT.

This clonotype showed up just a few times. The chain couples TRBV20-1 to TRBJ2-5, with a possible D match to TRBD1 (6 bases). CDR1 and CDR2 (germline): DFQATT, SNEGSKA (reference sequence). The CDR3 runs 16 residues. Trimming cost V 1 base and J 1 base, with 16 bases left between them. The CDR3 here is CSARAASGQSQETQYF. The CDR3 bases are TGCAGTGCTAGAGCCGCCTCCGGACAGAGCCAAGAGACCCAGTACTTC.

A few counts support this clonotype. The CDR3 coding sequence is TGTGCCAGCATGTCACCCGGGACAGGGCCCACCGGGGAGCTGTTTTTT. Its translation: CASMSPGTGPTGELFF. The J gene is TRBJ2-2, the V gene TRBV11-2, with 9 bases fitting TRBD1. Looked up from germline, CDR1 is SGHAT and CDR2 is FQNNGV. There are 16 residues in the CDR3. After removal of 7 bases from V and 4 bases from J, the junction contained 10 bases not matched to a gene. Looking up the rest from reference TRBV11-2 and TRBJ2-2 gives the full variable domain: EAGVAQSPRYKIIEKRQSVAFWCNPISGHATLYWYQQILGQGPKLLIQFQNNGVVDDSQLPKDRFSAERLKGVDSTLKIQPAKLEDSAVYLCASMSPGTGPTGELFFGEGSRLTVL.

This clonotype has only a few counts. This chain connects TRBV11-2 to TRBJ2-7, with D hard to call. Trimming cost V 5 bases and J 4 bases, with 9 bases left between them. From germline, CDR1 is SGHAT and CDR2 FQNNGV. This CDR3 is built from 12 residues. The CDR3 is CASSVRGYEQYF. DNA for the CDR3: TGTGCCAGCAGCGTCCGAGGTTACGAGCAGTACTTC.

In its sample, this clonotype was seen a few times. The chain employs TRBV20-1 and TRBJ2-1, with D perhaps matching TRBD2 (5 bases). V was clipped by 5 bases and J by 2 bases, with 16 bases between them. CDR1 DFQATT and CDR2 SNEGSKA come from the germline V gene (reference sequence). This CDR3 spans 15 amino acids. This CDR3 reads CSAPATGMPYNEQFF. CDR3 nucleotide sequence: TGCAGTGCTCCCGCGACGGGGATGCCCTACAATGAGCAGTTCTTC.

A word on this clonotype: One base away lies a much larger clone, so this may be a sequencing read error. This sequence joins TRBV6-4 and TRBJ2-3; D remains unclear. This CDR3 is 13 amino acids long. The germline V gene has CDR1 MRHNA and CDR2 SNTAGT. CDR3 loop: CASSQRDTETQYF. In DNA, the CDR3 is TGTGCCAGCAGTCAAAGGGATACAGAAACGCAGTATTTT.

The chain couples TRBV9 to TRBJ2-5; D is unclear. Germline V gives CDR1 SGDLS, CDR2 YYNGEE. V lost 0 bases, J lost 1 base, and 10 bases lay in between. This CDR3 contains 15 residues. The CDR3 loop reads CASSVGDATQETQYF. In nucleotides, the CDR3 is TGTGCCAGCAGCGTAGGTGATGCCACCCAAGAGACCCAGTACTTC.

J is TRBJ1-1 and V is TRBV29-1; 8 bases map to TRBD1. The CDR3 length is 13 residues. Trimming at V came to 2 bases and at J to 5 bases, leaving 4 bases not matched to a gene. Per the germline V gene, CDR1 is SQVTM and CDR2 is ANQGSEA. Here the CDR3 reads CSVEQGARTEAFF. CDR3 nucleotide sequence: TGCAGCGTTGAACAGGGGGCGCGGACTGAAGCTTTCTTT.

The CDR3 sequence: CASSLTANNEQFF. CDR3 coding DNA: TGTGCCAGCAGCTTGACGGCGAACAATGAGCAGTTCTTC. The chain joins TRBV5-4 to TRBJ2-1; D not resolved. There are 13 residues in the CDR3. V lost 1 base and J 5 bases, leaving 7 bases between the germline ends. Germline V CDR1 and CDR2: SGHNT, YYREEE (reference sequence).

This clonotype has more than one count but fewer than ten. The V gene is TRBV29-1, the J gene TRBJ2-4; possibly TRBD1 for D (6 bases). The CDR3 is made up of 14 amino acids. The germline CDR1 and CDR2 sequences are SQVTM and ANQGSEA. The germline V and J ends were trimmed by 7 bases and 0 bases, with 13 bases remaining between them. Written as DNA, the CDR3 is TGCAGCGCTTCGGGACACTTAGCCAAAAACATTCAGTACTTC. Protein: CSASGHLAKNIQYF.

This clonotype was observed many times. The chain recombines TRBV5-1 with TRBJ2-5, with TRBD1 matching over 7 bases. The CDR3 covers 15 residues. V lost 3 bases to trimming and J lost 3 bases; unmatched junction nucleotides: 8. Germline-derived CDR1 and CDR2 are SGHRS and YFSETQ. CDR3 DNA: TGCGCCAGCAGCTCCTTCGGGACAGTAGAAGAGACCCAGTACTTC. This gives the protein CASSSFGTVEETQYF.

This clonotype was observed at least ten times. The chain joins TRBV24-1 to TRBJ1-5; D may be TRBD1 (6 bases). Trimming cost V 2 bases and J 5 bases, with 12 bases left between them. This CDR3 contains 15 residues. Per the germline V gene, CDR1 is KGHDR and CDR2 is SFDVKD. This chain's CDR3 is CATSDSTGWDQPQHF. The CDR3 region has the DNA TGTGCCACCAGTGATTCTACAGGGTGGGATCAGCCCCAGCATTTT.

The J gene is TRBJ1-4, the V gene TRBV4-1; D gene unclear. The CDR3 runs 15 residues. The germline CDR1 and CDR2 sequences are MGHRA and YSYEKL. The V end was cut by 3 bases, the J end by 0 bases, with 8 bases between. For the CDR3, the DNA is TGCGCCAGCAGCCAGTTACTTGCAACTAATGAAAAACTGTTTTTT. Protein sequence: CASSQLLATNEKLFF.

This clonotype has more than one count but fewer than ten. The CDR3 nucleotides are TGCGCCAGCAGCTTGGCACCCGGGGCATCAGATACGCAGTATTTT. This translates into CASSLAPGASDTQYF. This chain uses TRBV5-1 with TRBJ2-3, with D possibly being TRBD1 or TRBD2 (5 bases each). The CDR3 covers 15 residues. V lost 0 bases to trimming and J lost 4 bases, with 12 bases between them. The germline gives CDR1 SGHRS, CDR2 YFSETQ.

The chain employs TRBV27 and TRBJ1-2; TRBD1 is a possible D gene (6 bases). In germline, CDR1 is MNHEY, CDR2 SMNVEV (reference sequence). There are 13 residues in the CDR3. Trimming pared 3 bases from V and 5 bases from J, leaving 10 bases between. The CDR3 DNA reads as TGTGCCAGCAGTTTGGGGGCTGGATATGGCTACACCTTC. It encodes CASSLGAGYGYTF.